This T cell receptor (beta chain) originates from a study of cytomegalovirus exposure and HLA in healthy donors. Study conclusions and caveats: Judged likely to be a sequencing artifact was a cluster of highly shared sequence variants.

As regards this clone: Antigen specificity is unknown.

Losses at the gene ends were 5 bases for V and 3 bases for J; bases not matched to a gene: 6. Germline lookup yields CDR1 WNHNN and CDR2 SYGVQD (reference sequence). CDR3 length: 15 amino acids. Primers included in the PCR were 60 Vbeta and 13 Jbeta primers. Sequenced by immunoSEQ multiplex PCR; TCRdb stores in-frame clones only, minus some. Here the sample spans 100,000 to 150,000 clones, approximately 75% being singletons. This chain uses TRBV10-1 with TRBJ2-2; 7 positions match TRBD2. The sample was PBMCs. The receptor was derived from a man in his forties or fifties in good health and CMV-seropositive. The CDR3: CASSPAGKDTGELFF. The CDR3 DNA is TGCGCCAGCAGTCCAGCGGGGAAAGACACCGGGGAGCTGTTTTTT.